The T cell receptor (beta chain) described here comes from a study of STAT5B mutations in CD4+ large granular lymphocyte leukemia. Findings and limits, study-wide: Patient CD4-sorted repertoires stayed more clonal than healthy ones after leukemic-clone removal. 8/27 top patient clones versus 2/35 control clones were TRBV06-family. Approximately 25% of private leukemic clonotypes occurred rarely in other patients' non-leukemic repertoires.

Using immunoSEQ multiplex PCR, the repertoire was profiled, and TCRdb retains in-frame clones only, with some absent. The sample lists 28,000 or so clones, around 78% occurring once. The CDR3 spans 13 residues. Germline lookup yields CDR1 MRHNA and CDR2 SNTAGT. V was pared by 3 bases and J by 5 bases, with 2 bases of the junction left unmatched. About this clone: No antigen is known for it.

This receptor was identified in a human donor in good health. V is TRBV6-4 and J is TRBJ1-1, with 8 nucleotides matching TRBD1. The sample taken for sequencing was CD4+ T cells from blood buffy coats. This CDR3 is CASSDQGATEAFF. The DNA of the CDR3 is TGTGCCAGCAGTGATCAGGGGGCGACTGAAGCTTTCTTT.